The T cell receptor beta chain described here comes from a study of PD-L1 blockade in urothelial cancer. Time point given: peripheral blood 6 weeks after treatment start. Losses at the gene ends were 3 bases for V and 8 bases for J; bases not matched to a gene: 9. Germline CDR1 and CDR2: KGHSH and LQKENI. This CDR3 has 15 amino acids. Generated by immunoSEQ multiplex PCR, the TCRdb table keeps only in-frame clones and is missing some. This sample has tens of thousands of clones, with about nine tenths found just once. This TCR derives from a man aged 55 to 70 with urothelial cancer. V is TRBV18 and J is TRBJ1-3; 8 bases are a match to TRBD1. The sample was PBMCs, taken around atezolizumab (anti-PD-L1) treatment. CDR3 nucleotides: TGTGCCAGCTCACCCGGACAGGGAGGAGGATACACCATATATTTT. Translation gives CASSPGQGGGYTIYF. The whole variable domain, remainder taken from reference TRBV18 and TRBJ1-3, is NAGVMQNPRHLVRRRGQEARLRCSPMKGHSHVYWYRQLPEEGLKFMVYLQKENIIDESGMPKERFSAEFPKEGPSILRIQQVVRGDSAAYFCASSPGQGGGYTIYFGEGSWLTVV.